In its sample, the clone carrying this T cell receptor (beta chain) is medium-sized (0.01 to 0.1%). TCRdb analysed the 5' RACE reads with MiXCR anew, one entry per CDR3 protein. The repertoire holds roughly 46,000 distinct CDR3 sequences, with 28% as singletons. The ends lost 0 bases at V and 5 bases at J; junction bases unmatched: 6. The CDR3 is 14 amino acids. CDR1 DFQATT and CDR2 SNEGSKA come from the germline V gene (reference sequence). The genes are TRBV20-1 and TRBJ2-5; TRBD2 agrees at 7 bases. Sequencing was done on a sample of naive CD4+ T cells sorted from blood. As for subset: naive CD4+ T cells, CD4+CD45RA+CD25-. The sequence was collected from a female donor with breast cancer. The CDR3 is CSARDWALAETQYF. CDR3 sequence (DNA): TGCAGTGCTAGAGATTGGGCACTAGCGGAGACCCAGTACTTC.